Here is one TCR beta chain with its context. Its antigen is still unknown. This sample was included in a study of siplizumab effects on memory and regulatory T cells. This table comes from immunoSEQ multiplex PCR, and its TCRdb copy is limited to in-frame clones, with some not included. The sample has tens of thousands of clones, around 93% seen once. The CDR3 contains 13 residues. Germline CDR1 reads MNHEY; CDR2 reads SVGAGI. V gave up 0 bases and J gave up 8 bases, with 7 bases separating them. Study-wide points: Among mappable alloreactive CD4+ clones, the Treg-derived fraction averaged 68.8% with siplizumab versus under 30% in controls.

The sequence was obtained from a human donor in good health. V usage is TRBV6-5 and J usage is TRBJ1-4, with unresolved D. Sequenced input: CD8+ T cells sorted from blood. The CDR3 region is CASSYSSREKLFF. CDR3 nucleotides: TGTGCCAGCAGTTACTCGTCCCGGGAAAAACTGTTTTTT.